The 27 T cell receptor beta chains below come from one sample, sequenced in a study of CD8+CD57+ T cells in acquired aplastic anemia. TCR beta VDJ and CDR3 profiling used genomic DNA as template. TCRdb called the reads again in MiXCR, with one record for every CDR3 protein. Here the sample spans under 200,000 distinct CDR3 sequences, 40% to 60% being singletons. All patients picked for sequencing had shown, by flow cytometry, an expansion of CD8+CD57+ cells. Sequencing used sorted CD4+, CD8+, or CD8+CD57+ T cells (not recorded which) from PBMCs. All receptors come from a human donor with aplastic anemia.

In its sample, this clonotype was seen many times. The rearrangement joins TRBV6-5 to TRBJ2-7, with a tentative D call TRBD1 (6 bases). With 2 bases removed from V and 0 bases from J, the gap between germline ends came to 11 bases. The CDR3 has 15 residues. Germline V CDR1 and CDR2: MNHEY, SVGAGI. The CDR3 protein is CASSYDRTSSYEQYF. The CDR3 bases are TGTGCCAGCAGTTACGACAGGACAAGCTCCTACGAGCAGTACTTC.

This clonotype was recorded only once. The V call is TRBV24-1, the J call TRBJ1-3, with 8 bases identical to TRBD1. The germline gives CDR1 KGHDR, CDR2 SFDVKD. V dropped 4 bases and J dropped 0; count of bases not matched to a gene: 1. This CDR3 region has 15 residues. CDR3 amino acids: CATSDTGGSGNTIYF. The CDR3 region has the DNA TGTGCCACCAGTGACACAGGGGGCTCTGGAAACACCATATATTTT.

Note on this clonotype: A much more abundant neighbour one base away suggests this may be a read error. The rearrangement links TRBV4-3 to TRBJ1-1; D gene unclear. In germline, CDR1 is LGHNA, CDR2 YSLEER. The CDR3 covers 14 residues. DNA of the CDR3: TGCGCCAGCAGCATCGGCTCCCTGCGGACTGCAGCTTTCTTT. Residues: CASSIGSLRTAAFF.

This rearrangement joins TRBV29-1 to TRBJ2-5; D is ambiguous. The V gene lost 7 bases and the J gene lost 0 bases, with 6 bases spanning the gap. The CDR3 has 11 residues. Germline values: CDR1 SQVTM, CDR2 ANQGSEA. The CDR3, as DNA: TGCAGCGGTCTAGACCAAGAGACCCAGTACTTC. This encodes CSGLDQETQYF.

This clonotype was found a few times. The chain couples TRBV20-1 to TRBJ2-5; the D gene is possibly TRBD2 (6 bases). The germline gives CDR1 DFQATT, CDR2 SNEGSKA (reference sequence). The CDR3 loop spans 12 amino acids. Deletions cut 5 bases from V and 4 bases from J, with 11 bases between. CDR3 sequence: CSAGLTGETQYF. The DNA of the CDR3 is TGCAGTGCTGGACTAACGGGAGAGACCCAGTACTTC.

This clonotype was seen a handful of times. The chain is built from TRBV6-8 and TRBJ2-5; 14 bases agree with TRBD2. V was clipped by 6 bases and J by 7 bases; unmatched bases: 22. This CDR3 is built from 20 residues. The germline gives CDR1 MNHGY, CDR2 SAAAGT. CDR3 residues: CASRTSGLAGDPTTLGTQYF. The CDR3 region has the DNA TGTGCCAGCAGGACCTCGGGACTAGCGGGAGACCCCACCACCTTAGGGACCCAGTACTTC.

V usage is TRBV5-6 and J usage is TRBJ2-1; perhaps TRBD1 as D (5 bases). This CDR3 contains 14 residues. V was trimmed by 0 bases and J by 9 bases, leaving 13 bases between them. CDR1 is SGHDT and CDR2 is YYEEEE in the germline V gene. CDR3 amino acids: CASSLGGPRAEQFF. For the CDR3, the DNA is TGTGCCAGCAGCTTGGGGGGCCCCCGGGCTGAGCAGTTCTTC.

The rearrangement joins TRBV11-1 to TRBJ2-5; either TRBD1 or TRBD2 may fit D (5 bases each). CDR3 length: 17 residues. The germline V and J ends were trimmed by 7 bases and 2 bases, with 23 bases remaining between them. Germline lookup yields CDR1 SGHAT and CDR2 FQDESV (reference sequence). The CDR3 DNA reads TGTGCCAGCACCTTCACGCTGGGACGTAACTTTCAAGAGACCCAGTACTTC. The encoded protein is CASTFTLGRNFQETQYF.

V is TRBV2 and J is TRBJ1-3; D gene ambiguous. Between the trimmed V and J ends, which lost 6 bases and 0 bases, there was a span of 12 bases. Per germline, CDR1 SNHLY and CDR2 FYNNEI. The CDR3 is 15 amino acids. CDR3 in DNA: TGTGCCAGCAGCCCCTCCCATACCTCTGGAAACACCATATATTTT. It specifies CASSPSHTSGNTIYF.

This clonotype occurred many times. The gene calls are TRBV7-8 and TRBJ1-1; D is unresolved. Germline V lookup: CDR1 SGHVS, CDR2 FQNEAQ. V gave up 0 bases and J gave up 4 bases, with 15 bases separating them. The CDR3 sequence is 16 residues long. The CDR3 DNA is TGTGCCAGCAGCTTAGCAGTAACGCCGCATAGCACTGAAGCTTTCTTT. It translates to CASSLAVTPHSTEAFF.

The V and J genes are TRBV24-1 and TRBJ2-7; 8 positions agree with TRBD1. V trimming: 3 bases; J trimming: 0 bases; junction bases outside the gene matches: 6. Germline assignment: CDR1 KGHDR and CDR2 SFDVKD. There are 16 residues in the CDR3. CDR3: CATSDTAGTGSYEQYF. CDR3 sequence (DNA): TGTGCCACCAGTGATACGGCCGGGACAGGCTCCTACGAGCAGTACTTC.

There are many counts of this clonotype. The CDR3 coding sequence is TGTGCCAGTAGTATGATGGACTCCTACGAGCAGTACTTC. This codes for CASSMMDSYEQYF. The chain has TRBV19 and TRBJ2-7; D not resolved. The CDR3 is 13 residues long. CDR1 and CDR2 from the germline V gene are LNHDA and SQIVND (reference sequence). The V end was cut by 3 bases, the J end by 0 bases, with 6 bases between.

This clonotype was seen repeatedly, ten times or more. The chain links TRBV29-1 to TRBJ1-2; D is possibly TRBD1 (5 bases). CDR1 and CDR2 (germline): SQVTM, ANQGSEA. There are 16 residues in the CDR3. V was shortened by 0 bases and J by 8 bases, with 22 bases between the two germline ends. The CDR3 loop is CSVEDLLGEGHLGYTF. CDR3 DNA: TGCAGCGTTGAAGATCTCCTAGGAGAGGGGCATTTAGGCTACACCTTC.

The V and J genes are TRBV2 and TRBJ1-5, with TRBD1 as a possible D gene (5 bases). The V gene's germline CDR1 is SNHLY and CDR2 FYNNEI. V was pared by 6 bases and J by 3 bases, with 12 bases between. CDR3 length: 14 residues. The CDR3: CASSSSGTNQPQHF. CDR3 nucleotides: TGTGCCAGCAGCTCGTCGGGGACCAATCAGCCCCAGCATTTT.

This clonotype was picked up many times. V is TRBV25-1 and J is TRBJ2-7; no clear D. Per the germline V gene, CDR1 is MGHDK and CDR2 is SYGVNS. The ends were cut back, 3 bases at V and 6 bases at J, with 6 bases in the middle. CDR3 length: 11 amino acids. CDR3 region: CASSDGFEQYF. The CDR3 bases are TGTGCCAGCAGTGACGGATTCGAGCAGTACTTC.

This clonotype was observed a few times. This chain links TRBV15 with TRBJ2-7; D is tentatively TRBD1 or TRBD2 (5 bases each). The V end was cut by 1 base, the J end by 2 bases, with 12 bases between. The germline gives CDR1 LNHNV, CDR2 YYDKDF (reference sequence). There are 15 residues in the CDR3. CDR3 protein: CATSRGGDLAYEQYF. CDR3 coding DNA: TGTGCCACCAGCAGAGGAGGGGATTTAGCCTACGAGCAGTACTTC.

The V and J genes are TRBV14 and TRBJ1-2, with D uncertain. This CDR3 region has 17 residues. Germline CDR1 is SGHDN and CDR2 is FVKESK. Trimming removed 3 bases from V and 0 bases from J, with 17 bases in between. CDR3 protein: CASSHTITTDANYGYTF. The CDR3 DNA sequence: TGTGCCAGCAGCCACACAATCACGACGGACGCTAACTATGGCTACACCTTC.

The rearrangement uses TRBV3-1 and TRBJ1-3; tentatively, D is TRBD1 (6 bases). Germline assignment: CDR1 LGHDT and CDR2 YNNKEL (reference sequence). V lost 3 bases to trimming and J lost 0 bases, with 9 bases between them. The CDR3 runs 15 residues. The CDR3 DNA follows: TGTGCCAGCAGCCACGGGACACACTCTGGAAACACCATATATTTT. It translates to CASSHGTHSGNTIYF.

This clonotype was recorded many times. V usage is TRBV7-2 and J usage is TRBJ2-1, with D unclear. CDR1 is SGHTA, CDR2 FQGNSA, per germline. The CDR3 length is 11 residues. The V end was cut by 1 base, the J end by 7 bases, with 2 bases between. CDR3: CASSLVNEQFF. CDR3 bases: TGTGCCAGCAGCTTAGTAAATGAGCAGTTCTTC. Full variable domain (rest looked up from reference TRBV7-2 and TRBJ2-1): GAGVSQSPSNKVTEKGKDVELRCDPISGHTALYWYRQSLGQGLEFLIYFQGNSAPDKSGLPSDRFSAERTGGSVSTLTIQRTQQEDSAVYLCASSLVNEQFFGPGTRLTVL.

As for this clonotype: Being one base from a much bigger clone, this may be a read error. This is likely a read error, given that the CDR3 carries no conserved phenylalanine or tryptophan at its end. This chain connects TRBV20-1 to TRBJ2-1; 9 bases are a match to TRBD2. CDR1 is DFQATT and CDR2 is SNEGSKA in the germline V gene (reference sequence). This CDR3 spans 17 amino acids. V lost 0 bases, J lost 7 bases, and 13 bases stayed unmatched. CDR3: CSAREEAGGALGNEQFL. In DNA, the CDR3 is TGCAGTGCTAGAGAGGAGGCGGGAGGGGCTTTGGGGAATGAGCAGTTCCTC.

There are many counts of this clonotype. The V and J genes are TRBV9 and TRBJ1-6; D unresolved. CDR1 is SGDLS and CDR2 is YYNGEE in the germline V gene. Trimming stripped 0 bases from V and 4 bases from J, with 20 bases between. The CDR3 is 19 amino acids. As DNA, the CDR3 is TGTGCCAGCAGCGTAGGAAGGGCCTGGAGTAGCTTTTATAATTCACCCCTCCACTTT. It specifies CASSVGRAWSSFYNSPLHF.

Ten or more counts support this clonotype. The chain carries TRBV12-3 or TRBV12-4 and TRBJ2-7, with 9 bases lining up with TRBD1. The trim removed 6 bases at V and 0 bases at J, leaving 3 bases unmatched. The CDR3 extends over 14 amino acids. CDR3 loop: CASSGQGSSYEQYF. Here the CDR3 DNA reads TGTGCCAGCAGCGGACAGGGGAGCTCCTACGAGCAGTACTTC.

V is TRBV15 and J is TRBJ1-2; no definite D call. The CDR3 is 12 residues long. Germline CDR1 LNHNV, CDR2 YYDKDF (reference sequence). V lost 7 bases to trimming and J lost 8 bases, with 14 bases between them. CDR3 DNA: TGTGCCACCAACACCTTACTAGACGGCTACACCTTC. Encoded protein: CATNTLLDGYTF. Complete variable domain (other parts from reference TRBV15 and TRBJ1-2): DAMVIQNPRYQVTQFGKPVTLSCSQTLNHNVMYWYQQKSSQAPKLLFHYYDKDFNNEADTPDNFQSRRPNTSFCFLDIRSPGLGDTAMYLCATNTLLDGYTFGSGTRLTVV.

The V call is TRBV24-1, the J call TRBJ1-4; possible D gene TRBD1, 6 bases. Trimming removed 6 bases at V and 5 bases at J, with 9 bases between. Looked up from germline, CDR1 is KGHDR and CDR2 is SFDVKD. CDR3 length: 13 amino acids. CDR3 coding DNA: TGTGCCACCAGTTCCCAGGGGAATGAAAAACTGTTTTTT. It encodes CATSSQGNEKLFF.

This clonotype was detected only a few times. This chain uses TRBV29-1 with TRBJ2-2, with a possible D match to TRBD2 (6 bases). The CDR3 covers 15 residues. V lost 6 bases and J 1 base, leaving 15 bases between the germline ends. Germline V gene lookup returns CDR1 SQVTM and CDR2 ANQGSEA. The CDR3 DNA follows: TGCAGCGTCATCCGGTTGGGAGGGAACACCGGGGAGCTGTTTTTT. Translated: CSVIRLGGNTGELFF.

J is TRBJ2-5 and V is TRBV20-1; 7 bases are a match to TRBD2. CDR1 DFQATT and CDR2 SNEGSKA come from the germline V gene (reference sequence). The CDR3 extends over 14 amino acids. Losses at the gene ends were 3 bases for V and 4 bases for J; bases not matched to a gene: 8. CDR3 sequence (DNA): TGCAGTGCTAGCCCACCGTGGGGGGGAGAGACCCAGTACTTC. Protein product: CSASPPWGGETQYF.

The chain recombines TRBV2 with TRBJ2-1; TRBD1 agrees at 8 bases. The germline V gene encodes CDR1 SNHLY and CDR2 FYNNEI. This CDR3 is built from 15 residues. J gave up 3 bases and V 9 bases, and 10 bases lay outside the gene matches. The CDR3, as DNA: TGTGCCAGACAGTCGACAGGGGATTTCTACAATGAGCAGTTCTTC. Translating it yields CARQSTGDFYNEQFF. The full variable domain, in which reference TRBV2 and TRBJ2-1 provide the parts outside the CDR3, is EPEVTQTPSHQVTQMGQEVILRCVPISNHLYFYWYRQILGQKVEFLVSFYNNEISEKSEIFDDQFSVERPDGSNFTLKIRSTKLEDSAMYFCARQSTGDFYNEQFFGPGTRLTVL.